The 5 T cell receptor beta chains below come from one sample, sequenced in a study of blood T cells in healthy people across ages. It was with a sample-barcoded 5' primer and a J-beta primer mix that a second PCR of about 6 to 12 cycles was run. TCRdb reanalysed the 5' RACE reads using MiXCR and keeps one entry per CDR3 protein. Found here are some 880,000 distinct CDR3 sequences, 36% of them singletons; the top ten hold 10% to 15%. Sequencing was performed on blood. The receptors were gathered from a young man in good health.

This clonotype showed up many times. The chain's CDR3 is CASSQLQKRISSTDTQYF. CDR3 DNA sequence: TGCGCCAGCAGCCAACTACAAAAAAGGATTTCTAGCACAGATACGCAGTATTTT. This sequence joins TRBV4-1 and TRBJ2-3; D not resolved. Trimming cost V 2 bases and J 0 bases, with 18 bases left between them. Germline V gene lookup returns CDR1 MGHRA and CDR2 YSYEKL. The CDR3 has 18 residues.

The chain couples TRBV5-6 to TRBJ1-3, with unresolved D. Germline-derived CDR1 and CDR2 are SGHDT and YYEEEE. V was cut by 5 bases and J by 3 bases, with 21 bases left in between. The CDR3 is 17 residues long. This CDR3 is CASSSQRRAPLGNTIYF. CDR3 nucleotides: TGTGCCAGCAGTTCCCAAAGGAGGGCTCCCCTTGGAAACACCATATATTTT.

The chain combines TRBV20-1 with TRBJ1-1; no definite D call. The ends were cut back, 0 bases at V and 4 bases at J, with 15 bases in the middle. Per germline, CDR1 DFQATT and CDR2 SNEGSKA (reference sequence). The CDR3 has 15 amino acids. CDR3 in DNA: TGCAGTGCTAGAGATCCGACGGGTTCGGGCACTGAAGCTTTCTTT. It encodes CSARDPTGSGTEAFF.

The V call is TRBV5-1, the J call TRBJ2-2, with D possibly matching TRBD1 (5 bases). V lost 0 bases, J lost 0 bases, and 9 bases lay in between. The CDR3 covers 16 residues. In germline, CDR1 is SGHRS, CDR2 YFSETQ. The CDR3 DNA reads as TGCGCCAGCAGCTTGGCTCAGGGCTCGAACACCGGGGAGCTGTTTTTT. Its translation: CASSLAQGSNTGELFF.

The V gene is TRBV6-2 or TRBV6-3, the J gene TRBJ2-1; 10 bases fit TRBD2. This CDR3 has 15 amino acids. The V gene's germline CDR1 is MNHEY and CDR2 SVGEGT. Trimming removed 4 bases from V and 3 bases from J; junction bases left unmatched: 3. The CDR3 loop reads CASSSGTSDYNEQFF. DNA for the CDR3: TGTGCCAGCAGTTCCGGGACTAGCGACTACAATGAGCAGTTCTTC.